This T cell receptor (beta chain) was profiled in a study of cytomegalovirus exposure and HLA in healthy donors. Primers included in the PCR were 60 Vbeta and 13 Jbeta primers. Assay: immunoSEQ multiplex PCR; the TCRdb copy retains only in-frame clones and omits some. The top ten hold approximately 0.97% of the sample, which has some 140,000 clones, approximately 79% seen once. The CDR3 is made up of 13 amino acids. J was trimmed by 2 bases and V by 8 bases; bases with no gene match: 5. CDR1 SNHLY and CDR2 FYNNEI come from the germline V gene. J is TRBJ2-5 and V is TRBV2; 7 bases map to TRBD1. The clonotype was recovered from a man between 18 and 29 years old in good health and CMV-seronegative. Material for sequencing was PBMCs. CDR3 nucleotide sequence: TGTGCCAGCGGTAGACAGGGACAAGAGACCCAGTACTTC. Its translation: CASGRQGQETQYF.